The 29 T cell receptor beta chains given below trace back to one sample, sequenced in a study of blood T cell repertoires in COVID-19. Clones were sequenced by immunoSEQ multiplex PCR, and TCRdb holds only the in-frame ones, with some missing. The sample contains 70,000 to 100,000 clones, approximately 88% of which appear only once. The sequenced material came from peripheral blood. These TCRs come from a human donor in a cohort sampled during active COVID-19.

The chain links TRBV4-2 to TRBJ1-4; unclear D gene. The CDR3 totals 14 residues. Germline V gene lookup returns CDR1 LGHNA and CDR2 YNFKEQ. Between the trimmed V and J ends, which lost 4 bases and 7 bases, there was a span of 13 bases. The CDR3 DNA follows: TGTGCCAGCAGCCTCCATGTCAGTGGTGAAAAACTGTTTTTT. Its protein product is CASSLHVSGEKLFF.

The J gene is TRBJ1-1, the V gene TRBV3-1 (or the pseudogene TRBV3-2), with TRBD1 as a possible D gene (5 bases). The germline gives CDR1 LGHDT, CDR2 YNNKEL (reference sequence). Trimming pared 7 bases from V and 1 base from J, leaving 13 bases between. The CDR3 length is 14 residues. Here the CDR3 reads CASTPSQGNTEAFF. In nucleotides, the CDR3 is TGTGCCAGCACCCCATCCCAGGGGAACACTGAAGCTTTCTTT.

This chain connects TRBV5-6 to TRBJ2-7; D may be TRBD2 (6 bases). Germline V CDR1 and CDR2: SGHDT, YYEEEE. Trimming removed 4 bases from V and 1 base from J, with 15 bases in between. This CDR3 is built from 15 residues. CDR3 sequence reads: CASSLGQGRSYEQYF. In DNA form, the CDR3 reads TGTGCCAGCAGCCTCGGACAAGGGAGGTCCTACGAGCAGTACTTC.

The chain is built from TRBV5-8 and TRBJ2-5; 9 bases are a match to TRBD2. The germline CDR1 and CDR2 sequences are SGHTS and YDEGEE. V was pared by 4 bases and J by 7 bases, with 5 bases of the junction left unmatched. The CDR3 sequence is 13 residues long. CDR3 in DNA: TGTGCCAGCAGCCCGAGCGGGGGGAGGACCCAGTACTTC. This sequence encodes CASSPSGGRTQYF. Full variable domain (remainder filled in from reference TRBV5-8 and TRBJ2-5): EAGVTQSPTHLIKTRGQQATLRCSPISGHTSVYWYQQALGLGLQFLLWYDEGEERNRGNFPPRFSGRQFPNYSSELNVNALELEDSALYLCASSPSGGRTQYFGPGTRLLVL.

This clone came up a few times. The rearrangement uses TRBV5-4 and TRBJ1-3; D call uncertain. The CDR3 is 13 amino acids. Trimming shortened V by 5 bases and J by 4 bases, and 10 bases separated the two germline ends. Germline CDR1 reads SGHNT; CDR2 reads YYREEE (reference sequence). The CDR3 DNA follows: TGTGCCAGCAGACCCGAGGGCGGAAACACCATATATTTT. Translated, it gives CASRPEGGNTIYF.

V and J are TRBV3-1 (or the pseudogene TRBV3-2) and TRBJ2-3, with a tentative D call TRBD2 (7 bases). Germline lookup yields CDR1 LGHDT and CDR2 YNNKEL (reference sequence). Trimming took 6 bases from V and 6 from J, leaving 19 bases between them. The CDR3 covers 15 residues. CDR3 nucleotide sequence: TGTGCCAGCAGTCCGGCGGGGGCGAGGGTGGATACGCAGTATTTT. It specifies CASSPAGARVDTQYF.

V gene TRBV6-5 combines with J gene TRBJ2-7; possible D gene TRBD2, 6 bases. Trimming cost V 4 bases and J 2 bases, with 15 bases left between them. Germline V gene sequence: CDR1 MNHEY, CDR2 SVGAGI. This CDR3 is built from 15 residues. This CDR3 reads CASSFSWTGAYEQYF. In DNA form, the CDR3 reads TGTGCCAGCAGTTTCTCCTGGACGGGAGCCTACGAGCAGTACTTC.

The chain recombines TRBV7-8 with TRBJ1-2; D is unresolved. V lost 1 base and J 0 bases, leaving 6 bases between the germline ends. This CDR3 has 14 amino acids. Germline V lookup: CDR1 SGHVS, CDR2 FQNEAQ. The CDR3 DNA reads as TGTGCCAGCAGCTTAGGTCCCACTAACTATGGCTACACCTTC. Its protein is CASSLGPTNYGYTF.

This clone appeared a few times. V and J are TRBV6-5 and TRBJ1-1, with D unresolved. The CDR3 consists of 12 residues. Per the germline V gene, CDR1 is MNHEY and CDR2 is SVGAGI. Deletions cut 7 bases from V and 6 bases from J, with 12 bases between. CDR3 in DNA: TGTGCCAGCAATGCGGGAGCGGCTGAAGCTTTCTTT. Its protein is CASNAGAAEAFF.

The chain is built from TRBV5-5 and TRBJ1-2, with D possibly TRBD1 on 6 matching bases. The CDR3 loop spans 14 amino acids. Germline-derived CDR1 and CDR2 are SGHKS and YYEKEE (reference sequence). V was pared by 3 bases and J by 5 bases, with 14 bases between. This chain's CDR3 is CASSWTEYGYGYTF. The CDR3 DNA sequence: TGTGCCAGCAGCTGGACAGAGTACGGGTATGGCTACACCTTC. The complete variable domain, with remaining parts taken from reference TRBV5-5 and TRBJ1-2, reads DAGVTQSPTHLIKTRGQQVTLRCSPISGHKSVSWYQQVLGQGPQFIFQYYEKEERGRGNFPDRFSARQFPNYSSELNVNALLLGDSALYLCASSWTEYGYGYTFGSGTRLTVV.

Written as DNA, the CDR3 is TGTGCCAGCAGTTGGACTAGCGGGAGCCAACTCGAGCAGTACTTC. This sequence encodes CASSWTSGSQLEQYF. This chain uses TRBV6-6 with TRBJ2-7; 13 nucleotides agree with TRBD2. Germline CDR1 MNHNY, CDR2 SVGAGI (reference sequence). The CDR3 is 15 residues long. Germline trimming cut 4 bases from V and 6 bases from J; bases unmatched to any gene: 6.

The rearrangement joins TRBV29-1 to TRBJ2-7; a possible D gene is TRBD1 (6 bases). CDR1 is SQVTM and CDR2 is ANQGSEA in the germline V gene. V lost 6 bases to trimming and J lost 2 bases, with 11 bases between them. The CDR3 is 12 residues long. DNA for the CDR3: TGCAGCGTGTGGGACACAGCCTACGAGCAGTACTTC. This sequence encodes CSVWDTAYEQYF.

V gene TRBV14 combines with J gene TRBJ2-7, with TRBD1 matching over 7 bases. Germline V lookup: CDR1 SGHDN, CDR2 FVKESK. This CDR3 spans 13 amino acids. V dropped 4 bases and J dropped 2; count of bases not matched to a gene: 2. CDR3 loop: CASSPGQPYEQYF. The CDR3 nucleotides are TGTGCCAGCAGCCCGGGACAGCCCTACGAGCAGTACTTC.

The chain has TRBV12-3 or TRBV12-4 and TRBJ2-5; 8 bases match TRBD2. The CDR3 is 13 amino acids. Losses at the gene ends were 8 bases for V and 4 bases for J; bases not matched to a gene: 6. The CDR3 DNA follows: TGTGCCAGCTCGGGGGGGTTGAGAGAGACCCAGTACTTC. This codes for CASSGGLRETQYF.

The chain has TRBV6-1 and TRBJ1-2, with 10 positions matching TRBD1. Per the germline V gene, CDR1 is MNHNS and CDR2 is SASEGT. CDR3 length equals 18 residues. V lost 3 bases, J lost 4 bases, and 14 bases stayed unmatched. CDR3 sequence reads: CASSDRPGTGAFLYGYTF. The CDR3 nucleotides read TGTGCCAGCAGTGACCGACCCGGGACAGGGGCTTTCCTCTATGGCTACACCTTC.

This chain joins TRBV15 and TRBJ1-2; 7 positions agree with TRBD1. CDR1 is LNHNV and CDR2 is YYDKDF in the germline V gene (reference sequence). The CDR3 sequence is 15 residues long. V lost 1 base to trimming and J lost 3 bases; unmatched junction nucleotides: 5. CDR3 in amino acids: CATSRAWTGDYGYTF. The CDR3 DNA is TGTGCCACCAGCAGAGCCTGGACAGGAGACTATGGCTACACCTTC.

The V gene is TRBV20-1, the J gene TRBJ2-7, with 7 bases aligning to TRBD2. Germline V gene sequence: CDR1 DFQATT, CDR2 SNEGSKA (reference sequence). Trimming cost V 7 bases and J 3 bases; bases outside gene matches: 3. This CDR3 has 11 amino acids. The CDR3 reads CSVGGDYEQYF. CDR3 DNA sequence: TGCAGTGTTGGGGGGGACTACGAGCAGTACTTC.

The table lists this clone with a few counts. The chain carries TRBV7-2 and TRBJ1-2; D is ambiguous. The germline V and J ends were trimmed by 1 base and 7 bases, with 16 bases remaining between them. Looked up from germline, CDR1 is SGHTA and CDR2 is FQGNSA. The CDR3 has 15 residues. The DNA of the CDR3 is TGTGCCAGCAGCTTAGGTTGGAGCACCGATGGTGGCTACACCTTC. Translating gives CASSLGWSTDGGYTF.

CDR3 amino acids: CAWSVGPTPPQHF. DNA for the CDR3: TGTGCCTGGAGTGTGGGCCCCACCCCGCCCCAGCATTTT. The chain carries TRBV30 and TRBJ1-5, with D unclear. In germline, CDR1 is GTSNPN, CDR2 SVGIG (reference sequence). Trimming left V 0 bases short and J 9 bases short, with 12 bases between. The CDR3 has 13 amino acids.

The table lists this clone with a count of one. The chain links TRBV21-1 to TRBJ1-1; the D call in the table, TRBD1, was not verified against the DNA. TRBV21-1 is a listed pseudogene. The CDR3 is 13 residues long. The CDR3 DNA follows: TGTGCCAGCAGCAAAGAAGGGGTAACTGAAGCTTTCTTT. Its protein is CASSKEGVTEAFF.

This chain uses TRBV5-5 with TRBJ1-1; the match to TRBD1 covers 11 bases. This CDR3 region has 14 residues. Germline V gene data show CDR1 as SGHKS and CDR2 as YYEKEE (reference sequence). V trimming: 3 bases; J trimming: 5 bases; junction bases outside the gene matches: 3. The CDR3 sequence: CASSSGTGGTEAFF. In DNA, the CDR3 is TGTGCCAGCAGCTCCGGGACAGGGGGAACTGAAGCTTTCTTT.

The chain couples TRBV6-5 to TRBJ2-3; 10 positions match TRBD1. In germline, CDR1 is MNHEY, CDR2 SVGAGI. After removal of 6 bases from V and 6 bases from J, the junction contained 6 bases not matched to a gene. The CDR3 has 14 amino acids. CDR3: CASRRTGGPDTQYF. The CDR3 DNA reads as TGTGCCAGCAGAAGGACAGGGGGTCCCGATACGCAGTATTTT.

V and J are TRBV27 and TRBJ2-6, with TRBD1 matching 8 bases. The CDR3 is made up of 18 amino acids. Trimming took 5 bases from V and 0 from J; bases not matched to a gene: 9. Germline V CDR1 and CDR2: MNHEY, SMNVEV (reference sequence). CDR3 loop: CASSRQDRASSGANVLTF. The CDR3 nucleotides read TGTGCCAGCAGTCGCCAGGACAGGGCAAGCTCTGGGGCCAACGTCCTGACTTTC.

This chain links TRBV7-8 with TRBJ1-6; 8 nucleotides match TRBD1. Germline lookup yields CDR1 SGHVS and CDR2 FQNEAQ. Trimming took 1 base from V and 5 from J; bases not matched to a gene: 4. The CDR3 has 16 amino acids. The CDR3 sequence is CASSLVGTGHNSPLHF. As DNA, the CDR3 is TGTGCCAGCAGCTTAGTAGGGACAGGTCATAATTCACCCCTCCACTTT.

In its sample, this clone was seen once. V and J are TRBV28 and TRBJ2-1; 10 bases align to TRBD2. Germline lookup yields CDR1 MDHEN and CDR2 SYDVKM. The CDR3 extends over 13 amino acids. The V segment lost 10 bases and the J segment 13 bases; nucleotides outside the gene matches: 13. In DNA form, the CDR3 reads TGTGCCACCGAGACTAGCGGGCCTTCTCAACAGTTCTTC. Translating gives CATETSGPSQQFF.

V gene TRBV6-5 combines with J gene TRBJ2-7; 8 positions match TRBD1. Germline-derived CDR1 and CDR2 are MNHEY and SVGAGI. The trim removed 0 bases at V and 5 bases at J, leaving 3 bases unmatched. This CDR3 region has 14 residues. The CDR3 DNA follows: TGTGCCAGCAGTTACTCAAGGACAGGGAACGAGCAGTACTTC. Translating gives CASSYSRTGNEQYF.

This clone was observed a few times. The chain joins TRBV9 to TRBJ1-3; D unclear. V lost 4 bases and J 4 bases, leaving 3 bases between the germline ends. The CDR3 loop spans 11 amino acids. Germline CDR1 and CDR2: SGDLS and YYNGEE. The CDR3 region is CASSSGNTIYF. CDR3 bases: TGTGCCAGCAGCTCAGGAAACACCATATATTTT.

The rearrangement joins TRBV5-1 to TRBJ2-7; 8 bases are shared with TRBD1. CDR1 and CDR2 (germline): SGHRS, YFSETQ. CDR3 length: 14 residues. V lost 4 bases and J lost 7; bases outside the gene matches: 10. This chain's CDR3 is CASSPWTGLGEQYF. As DNA, the CDR3 is TGCGCCAGCAGCCCATGGACAGGGTTGGGGGAGCAGTACTTC.

The chain couples TRBV9 to TRBJ2-7, with 15 bases aligning to TRBD2. Unmatched junction bases numbered 3, after V lost 0 bases and J lost 5 bases. The germline gives CDR1 SGDLS, CDR2 YYNGEE. CDR3 length: 16 residues. The CDR3, as DNA: TGTGCCAGCAGCGTAGAGGGACTAGCGGGAGGAGACGAGCAGTACTTC. Translated: CASSVEGLAGGDEQYF.